This T cell receptor (beta chain) was sequenced during a study of Ad26.COV2.S vaccination and SARS-CoV-2 variants. Concerning this clone itself: Its specificity is unknown.

This CDR3 contains 16 residues. The germline V and J ends were trimmed by 10 bases and 0 bases, with 19 bases remaining between them. Germline CDR1 WNHNN, CDR2 SYGVQD (reference sequence). General observations from the study: Placebo recipients had lower spike-specific TCR breadth than vaccine recipients. For non-spike TCRs, breadth in vaccine recipients resembled that in placebo recipients.

Measured with immunoSEQ multiplex PCR; TCRdb has only the in-frame clones, and not every one. The sample yields roughly 330,000 clones, 75% to 90% seen once. Treatment in this sample: 19 received Ad26.COV2.S at low or high dose, single or two shots; about 5 received placebo; per-sample allocation not given. Day 63 following the first vaccine or placebo injection was when the samples were taken. The administered vaccine (an Ad26 vector) expressed Wuhan-strain SARS-CoV-2 spike. The sample here was peripheral blood, taken in a trial of Ad26.COV2.S vaccine versus placebo. The V and J genes are TRBV10-1 and TRBJ1-3; possibly TRBD1 for D (6 bases). This sequence originates from a person between 18 and 59 years old who received the Ad26.COV2.S COVID-19 vaccine or a placebo. CDR3 amino acids: CAKNGTQRFSGNTIYF. DNA for the CDR3: TGCGCCAAGAATGGGACACAGAGATTCTCTGGAAACACCATATATTTT.